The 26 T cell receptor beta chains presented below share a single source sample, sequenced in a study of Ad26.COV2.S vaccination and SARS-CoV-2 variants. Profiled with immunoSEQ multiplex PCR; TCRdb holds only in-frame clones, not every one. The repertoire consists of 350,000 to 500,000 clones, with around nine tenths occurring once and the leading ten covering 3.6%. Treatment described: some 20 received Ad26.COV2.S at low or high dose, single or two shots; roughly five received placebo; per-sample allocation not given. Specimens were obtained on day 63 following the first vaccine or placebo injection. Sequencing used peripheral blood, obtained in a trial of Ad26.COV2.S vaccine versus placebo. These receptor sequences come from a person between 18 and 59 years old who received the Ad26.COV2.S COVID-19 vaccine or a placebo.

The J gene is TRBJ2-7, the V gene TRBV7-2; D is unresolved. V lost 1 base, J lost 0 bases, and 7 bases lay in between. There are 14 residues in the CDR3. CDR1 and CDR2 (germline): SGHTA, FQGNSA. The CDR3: CASSLETYSYEQYF. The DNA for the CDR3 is TGTGCCAGCAGCTTAGAGACGTACTCCTACGAGCAGTACTTC.

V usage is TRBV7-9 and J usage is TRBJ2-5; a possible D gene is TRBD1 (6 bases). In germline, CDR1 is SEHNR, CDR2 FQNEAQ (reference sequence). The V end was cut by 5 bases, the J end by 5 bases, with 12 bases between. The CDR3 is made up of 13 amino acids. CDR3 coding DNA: TGTGCCAGCAGCCATAACAGGGTGGAGACCCAGTACTTC. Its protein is CASSHNRVETQYF.

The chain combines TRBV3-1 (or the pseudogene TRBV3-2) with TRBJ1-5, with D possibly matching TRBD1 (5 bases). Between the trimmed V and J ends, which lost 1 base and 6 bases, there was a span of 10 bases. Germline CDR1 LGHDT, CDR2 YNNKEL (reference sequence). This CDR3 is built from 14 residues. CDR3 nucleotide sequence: TGTGCCAGCAGCCAAGCCCTCGGGGGTCAGCCCCAGCATTTT. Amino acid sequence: CASSQALGGQPQHF.

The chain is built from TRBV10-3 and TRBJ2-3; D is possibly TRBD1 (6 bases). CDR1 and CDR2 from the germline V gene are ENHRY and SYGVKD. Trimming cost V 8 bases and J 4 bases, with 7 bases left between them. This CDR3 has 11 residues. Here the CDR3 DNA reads TGTGCCATCGGGACACCAGATACGCAGTATTTT. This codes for CAIGTPDTQYF.

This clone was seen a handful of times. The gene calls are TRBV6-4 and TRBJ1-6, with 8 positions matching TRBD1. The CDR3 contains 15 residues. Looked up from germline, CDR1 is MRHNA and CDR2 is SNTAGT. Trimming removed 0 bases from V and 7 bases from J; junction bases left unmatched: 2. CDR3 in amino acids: CASSDSQGANSPLHF. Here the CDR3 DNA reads TGTGCCAGCAGTGACTCTCAGGGGGCAAATTCACCCCTCCACTTT.

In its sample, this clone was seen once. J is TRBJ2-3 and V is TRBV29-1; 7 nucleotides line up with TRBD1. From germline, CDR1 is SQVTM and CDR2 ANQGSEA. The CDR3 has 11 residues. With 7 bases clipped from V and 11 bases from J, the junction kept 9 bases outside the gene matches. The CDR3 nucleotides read TGCAGCGAAACGACAGGGTTGGTGCAGTATTTT. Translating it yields CSETTGLVQYF.

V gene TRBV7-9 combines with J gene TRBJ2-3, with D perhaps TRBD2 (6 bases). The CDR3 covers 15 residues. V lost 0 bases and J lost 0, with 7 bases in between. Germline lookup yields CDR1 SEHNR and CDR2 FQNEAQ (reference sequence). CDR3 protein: CASSLAGTSTDTQYF. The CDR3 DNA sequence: TGTGCCAGCAGCTTAGCCGGGACTAGCACAGATACGCAGTATTTT. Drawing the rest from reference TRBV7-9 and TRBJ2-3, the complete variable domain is DTGVSQNPRHKITKRGQNVTFRCDPISEHNRLYWYRQTLGQGPEFLTYFQNEAQLEKSRLLSDRFSAERPKGSFSTLEIQRTEQGDSAMYLCASSLAGTSTDTQYFGPGTRLTVL.

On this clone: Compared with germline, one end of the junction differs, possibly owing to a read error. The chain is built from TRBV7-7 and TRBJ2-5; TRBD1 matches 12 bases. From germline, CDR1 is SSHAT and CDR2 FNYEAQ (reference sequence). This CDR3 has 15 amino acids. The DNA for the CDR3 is TGTGCTAGCAGCCTCGGGACAGGGGGCGTGGAGACCCAGTACTTC. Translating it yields CASSLGTGGVETQYF.

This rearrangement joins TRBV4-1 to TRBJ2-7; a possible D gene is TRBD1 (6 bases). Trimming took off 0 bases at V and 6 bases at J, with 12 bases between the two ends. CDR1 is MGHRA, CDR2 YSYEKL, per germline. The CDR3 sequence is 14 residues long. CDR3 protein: CASSQDPGVGEQYF. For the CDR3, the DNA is TGCGCCAGCAGCCAAGACCCAGGGGTAGGCGAGCAGTACTTC.

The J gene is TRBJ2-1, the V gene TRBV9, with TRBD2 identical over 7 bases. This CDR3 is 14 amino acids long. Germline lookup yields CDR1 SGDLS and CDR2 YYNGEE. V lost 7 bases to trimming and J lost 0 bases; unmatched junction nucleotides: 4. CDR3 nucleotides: TGTGCCAGCGGGGGAGGGTTCTCCTACAATGAGCAGTTCTTC. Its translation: CASGGGFSYNEQFF.

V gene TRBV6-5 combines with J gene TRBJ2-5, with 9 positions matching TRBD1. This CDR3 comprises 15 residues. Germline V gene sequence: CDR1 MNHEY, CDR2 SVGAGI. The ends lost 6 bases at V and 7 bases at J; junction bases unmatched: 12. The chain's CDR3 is CASSFGAGTGRTQYF. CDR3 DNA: TGTGCCAGCAGCTTTGGAGCCGGGACAGGGAGGACCCAGTACTTC.

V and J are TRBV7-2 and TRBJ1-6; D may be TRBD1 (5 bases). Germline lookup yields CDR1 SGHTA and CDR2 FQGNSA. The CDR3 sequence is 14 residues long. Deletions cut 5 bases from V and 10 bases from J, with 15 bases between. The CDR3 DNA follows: TGTGCCAGCAGCACAAGGCAGGGTGCGTCACCCCTCCACTTT. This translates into CASSTRQGASPLHF.

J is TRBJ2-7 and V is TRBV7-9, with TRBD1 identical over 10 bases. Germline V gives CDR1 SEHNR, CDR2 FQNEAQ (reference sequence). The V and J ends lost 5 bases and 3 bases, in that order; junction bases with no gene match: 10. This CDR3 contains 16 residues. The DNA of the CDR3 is TGTGCCAGCAGCCCCCGTCCGGGACAGGGGTACTACGAGCAGTACTTC. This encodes CASSPRPGQGYYEQYF.

The CDR3 DNA reads as TGCGCCAGCAGAAGGGGGCCCGGGGAGCTGTTTTTT. This sequence encodes CASRRGPGELFF. The chain couples TRBV5-1 to TRBJ2-2; 7 positions agree with TRBD1. CDR1 SGHRS and CDR2 YFSETQ come from the germline V gene. V lost 5 bases to trimming and J lost 6 bases; unmatched junction nucleotides: 1. The CDR3 runs to 12 residues.

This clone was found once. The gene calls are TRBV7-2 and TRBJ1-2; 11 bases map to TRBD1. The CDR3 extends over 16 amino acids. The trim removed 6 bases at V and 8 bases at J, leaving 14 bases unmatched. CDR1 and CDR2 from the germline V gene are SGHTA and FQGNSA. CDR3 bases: TGTGCCAGCAGTCCCTCAAGGGGACAGGGGGTAATAGGCTACACCTTC. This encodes CASSPSRGQGVIGYTF.

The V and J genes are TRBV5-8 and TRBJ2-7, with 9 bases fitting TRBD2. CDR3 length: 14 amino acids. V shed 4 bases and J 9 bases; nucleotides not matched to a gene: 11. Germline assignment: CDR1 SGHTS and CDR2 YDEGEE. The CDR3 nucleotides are TGTGCCAGCAGCGGGAAACCGGGACTAGCTTTGCAGTACTTC. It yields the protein CASSGKPGLALQYF.

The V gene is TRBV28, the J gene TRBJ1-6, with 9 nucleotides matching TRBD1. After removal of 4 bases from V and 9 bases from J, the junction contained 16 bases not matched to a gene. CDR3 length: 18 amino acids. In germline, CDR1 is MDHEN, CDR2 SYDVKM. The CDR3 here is CASSSGYNNRGRRSPLHF. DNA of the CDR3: TGTGCCAGCAGTTCCGGATACAATAACAGGGGGCGACGTTCACCCCTCCACTTT.

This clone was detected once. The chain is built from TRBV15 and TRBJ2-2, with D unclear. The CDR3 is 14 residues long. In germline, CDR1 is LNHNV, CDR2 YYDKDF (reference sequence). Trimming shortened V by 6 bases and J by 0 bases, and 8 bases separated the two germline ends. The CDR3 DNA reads TGTGCCACCAGTGGACGAACGAACACCGGGGAGCTGTTTTTT. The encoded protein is CATSGRTNTGELFF. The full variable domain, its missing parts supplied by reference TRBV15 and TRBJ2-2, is DAMVIQNPRYQVTQFGKPVTLSCSQTLNHNVMYWYQQKSSQAPKLLFHYYDKDFNNEADTPDNFQSRRPNTSFCFLDIRSPGLGDTAMYLCATSGRTNTGELFFGEGSRLTVL.

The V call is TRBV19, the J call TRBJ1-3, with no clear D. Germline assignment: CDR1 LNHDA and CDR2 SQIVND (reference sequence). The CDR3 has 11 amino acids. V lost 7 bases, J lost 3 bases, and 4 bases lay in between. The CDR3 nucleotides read TGTGCCAGTAATTTTGGAAACACCATATATTTT. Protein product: CASNFGNTIYF. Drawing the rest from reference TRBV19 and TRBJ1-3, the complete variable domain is DGGITQSPKYLFRKEGQNVTLSCEQNLNHDAMYWYRQDPGQGLRLIYYSQIVNDFQKGDIAEGYSVSREKKESFPLTVTSAQKNPTAFYLCASNFGNTIYFGEGSWLTVV.

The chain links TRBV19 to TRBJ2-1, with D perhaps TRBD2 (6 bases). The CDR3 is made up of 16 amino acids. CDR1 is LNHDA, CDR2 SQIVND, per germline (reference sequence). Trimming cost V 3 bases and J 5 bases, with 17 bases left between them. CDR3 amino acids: CASSILPASAHNEQFF. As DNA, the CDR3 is TGTGCCAGTAGTATTCTTCCGGCTAGCGCCCACAATGAGCAGTTCTTC.

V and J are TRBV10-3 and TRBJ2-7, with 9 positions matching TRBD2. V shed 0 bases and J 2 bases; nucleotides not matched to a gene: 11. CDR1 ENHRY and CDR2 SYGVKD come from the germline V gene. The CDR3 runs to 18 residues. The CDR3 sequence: CAISESGSGGPYPYEQYF. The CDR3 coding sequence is TGTGCCATCAGTGAGTCGGGTAGCGGGGGCCCGTATCCCTACGAGCAGTACTTC.

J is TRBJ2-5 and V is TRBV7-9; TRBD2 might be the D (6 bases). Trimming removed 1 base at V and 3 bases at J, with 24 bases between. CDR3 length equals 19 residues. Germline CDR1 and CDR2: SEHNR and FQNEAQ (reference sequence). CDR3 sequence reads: CASSLVETASSGVKETQYF. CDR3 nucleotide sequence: TGTGCCAGCAGCTTAGTCGAGACAGCCTCCTCGGGGGTTAAAGAGACCCAGTACTTC.

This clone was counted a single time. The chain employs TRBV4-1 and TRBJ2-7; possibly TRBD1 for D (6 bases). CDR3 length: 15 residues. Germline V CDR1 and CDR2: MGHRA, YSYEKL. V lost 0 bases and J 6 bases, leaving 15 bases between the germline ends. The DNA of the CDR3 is TGCGCCAGCAGCCAAGATGACCACAGGGTAGGCGAGCAGTACTTC. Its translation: CASSQDDHRVGEQYF.

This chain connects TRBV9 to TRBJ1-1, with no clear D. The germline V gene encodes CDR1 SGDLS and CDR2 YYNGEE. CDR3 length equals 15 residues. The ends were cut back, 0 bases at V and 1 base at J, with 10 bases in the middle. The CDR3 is CASSVVGLENTEAFF. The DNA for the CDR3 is TGTGCCAGCAGCGTAGTTGGATTGGAGAACACTGAAGCTTTCTTT.

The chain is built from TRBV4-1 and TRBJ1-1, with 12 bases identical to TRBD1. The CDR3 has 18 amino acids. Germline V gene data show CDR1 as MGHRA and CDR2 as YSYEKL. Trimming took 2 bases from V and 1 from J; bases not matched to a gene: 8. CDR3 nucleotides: TGCGCCAGCAGCCAACTAGGGACAGGGGGCAAGCAGAACACTGAAGCTTTCTTT. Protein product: CASSQLGTGGKQNTEAFF.

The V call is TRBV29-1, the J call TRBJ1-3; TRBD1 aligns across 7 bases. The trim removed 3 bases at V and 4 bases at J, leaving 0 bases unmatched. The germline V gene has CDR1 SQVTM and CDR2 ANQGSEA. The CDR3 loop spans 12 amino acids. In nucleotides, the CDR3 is TGCAGCGTTGAGACAGGGGGAAACACCATATATTTT. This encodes CSVETGGNTIYF.